This paragraph covers one TCR beta chain sequence. CDR3 length: 15 amino acids. Germline values: CDR1 MGHRA, CDR2 YSYEKL. V lost 0 bases to trimming and J lost 5 bases; unmatched junction nucleotides: 6. Purification of the CD8+ and CD4+ T cells relied on negative isolation, and TEMRA cells underwent FACS enrichment. This specimen belongs to a study of CD8 T cells in Susac syndrome. Reverse transcription of 0.5 to 1 ug RNA was carried out with random hexamers. TCRdb called the immunoSEQ multiplex PCR reads again in MiXCR, with one record for every CDR3 protein. The table records tens of thousands of distinct CDR3 sequences, 95% of them present only once.

The TCR was taken from a human donor with Susac syndrome. The genes are TRBV4-1 and TRBJ2-7, with 8 bases aligning to TRBD2. Sequencing input: CD8+ T cells from PBMCs. CDR3 residues: CASSQDGLANDEQYF. CDR3 coding DNA: TGCGCCAGCAGCCAAGATGGACTAGCCAACGACGAGCAGTACTTC.